These 5 T cell receptor beta chains share one sample of origin, sequenced in a study of shared clonotypes between healthy human individuals. The method was immunoSEQ multiplex PCR; TCRdb's version includes in-frame clones alone and lacks a portion of them. The sample yields about 320,000 clones, around 87% seen once. Specimen: memory CD8+ T cells sorted from blood. The subset is: CD45RO+ cells pooled with CCR7-negative TemRA cells. These receptor sequences come from a young man in good health.

The genes are TRBV7-9 and TRBJ2-1, with 7 bases that match TRBD1. Germline loops: CDR1 SEHNR, CDR2 FQNEAQ (reference sequence). With V trimmed by 5 bases and J by 6 bases, 4 bases remained unmatched. The CDR3 has 13 amino acids. CDR3 bases: TGTGCCAGCAGCCCGACAGGGATCAATGAGCAGTTCTTC. It translates to CASSPTGINEQFF.

V usage is TRBV6-1 and J usage is TRBJ2-5; 9 nucleotides match TRBD2. The CDR3 is 18 amino acids. The V and J ends lost 4 bases and 2 bases, in that order; junction bases with no gene match: 14. Per germline, CDR1 MNHNS and CDR2 SASEGT. In nucleotides, the CDR3 is TGTGCCAGCAGTGCCGGGGTAGCGGGGGCCCGAGCACAAGAGACCCAGTACTTC. This sequence encodes CASSAGVAGARAQETQYF.

The gene calls are TRBV6-1 and TRBJ1-2, with D unclear. Trimming removed 4 bases at V and 4 bases at J, with 13 bases between. Germline-derived CDR1 and CDR2 are MNHNS and SASEGT. This CDR3 contains 14 residues. In DNA form, the CDR3 reads TGTGCCAGCAGTGTCCGAACAGAACTCTATGGCTACACCTTC. Amino acid sequence: CASSVRTELYGYTF.

The rearrangement uses TRBV28 and TRBJ1-1; D call uncertain. Germline V CDR1 and CDR2: MDHEN, SYDVKM. The CDR3 extends over 13 amino acids. Trimming took 6 bases from V and 1 from J, leaving 9 bases between them. CDR3 nucleotides: TGTGCCAGCAGCCCCTTTGAGAACACTGAAGCTTTCTTT. Amino acid sequence: CASSPFENTEAFF.

Remarks on this clone: The same CDR3 can be traced to other DNA sequences in this sample. The gene calls are TRBV6-5 and TRBJ2-7; TRBD1 aligns across 7 bases. The CDR3 consists of 12 residues. The germline V gene encodes CDR1 MNHEY and CDR2 SVGAGI. After removal of 6 bases from V and 3 bases from J, the junction contained 2 bases not matched to a gene. The DNA of the CDR3 is TGTGCCAGCAGCCCAGGGGGCTACGAGCAGTACTTC. The encoded protein is CASSPGGYEQYF.